The 5 T cell receptor beta chains below come from one sample, sequenced in a study of blood T cell repertoires in COVID-19. This table comes from immunoSEQ multiplex PCR, and its TCRdb copy is limited to in-frame clones, with some not included. The table lists 15,000 to 20,000 clones, around 84% of them singletons. Sequenced material: peripheral blood. The receptor source for this set is a human donor with active COVID-19. The donor label of this sample is uncertain.

The chain carries TRBV6-5 and TRBJ2-2, with a possible D match to TRBD1 (5 bases). V gave up 6 bases and J gave up 1 base, with 9 bases separating them. The germline V gene has CDR1 MNHEY and CDR2 SVGAGI. This CDR3 spans 14 amino acids. The CDR3 DNA follows: TGTGCCAGCAGCCTCACAGGGAACACCGGGGAGCTGTTTTTT. Its translation is CASSLTGNTGELFF.

This clone turned up a few times. This sequence joins TRBV4-1 and TRBJ2-7; 9 bases agree with TRBD1. The V gene end was trimmed by 1 base and the J gene end by 3 bases; junction bases not matched to a gene: 4. The germline gives CDR1 MGHRA, CDR2 YSYEKL. The CDR3 totals 15 residues. CDR3 residues: CASSQVPGQGYEQYF. DNA for the CDR3: TGCGCCAGCAGCCAAGTTCCGGGACAGGGCTACGAGCAGTACTTC.

This sequence joins TRBV12-5 and TRBJ1-5, with no clear D. The germline V gene has CDR1 LGHNT and CDR2 FRNRAP. The CDR3 has 16 amino acids. V lost 1 base, J lost 5 bases, and 15 bases lay in between. The CDR3 region has the DNA TGTGCTAGTGGTTTGGAGGCCCGGGGTGGGGATCAGCCCCAGCATTTT. It yields the protein CASGLEARGGDQPQHF.

The chain has TRBV6-2 or TRBV6-3 and TRBJ1-1; D may be TRBD1 (5 bases). This CDR3 has 16 amino acids. Germline-derived CDR1 and CDR2 are MNHEY and SVGEGT. Trimming pared 6 bases from V and 12 bases from J, leaving 29 bases between. The CDR3 sequence is CASSPPLIRGHTQPFF. The CDR3 region has the DNA TGTGCCAGCAGCCCCCCTTTAATTAGGGGCCACACACAGCCTTTCTTT.

The CDR3 region has the DNA TGTGCCACCCGATCAGGGGGCTCTGGGGCCAACGTCCTGACTTTC. Translation: CATRSGGSGANVLTF. The V call is TRBV6-5, the J call TRBJ2-6; 7 positions agree with TRBD1. The germline gives CDR1 MNHEY, CDR2 SVGAGI. The length of the CDR3 is 15 residues. V shed 10 bases, J shed 0 bases, and the junction held 6 bases outside the gene matches.